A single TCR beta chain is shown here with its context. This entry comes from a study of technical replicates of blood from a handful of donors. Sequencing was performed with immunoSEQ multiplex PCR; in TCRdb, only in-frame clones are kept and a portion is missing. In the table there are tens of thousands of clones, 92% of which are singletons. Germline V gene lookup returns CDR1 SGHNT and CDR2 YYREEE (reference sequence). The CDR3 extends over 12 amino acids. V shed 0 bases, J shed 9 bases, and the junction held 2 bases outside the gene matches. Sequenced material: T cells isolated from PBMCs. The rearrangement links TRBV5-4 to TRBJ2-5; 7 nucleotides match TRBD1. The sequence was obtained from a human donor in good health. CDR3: CASSLERGPQYF. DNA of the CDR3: TGTGCCAGCAGCTTGGAAAGGGGGCCCCAGTACTTC. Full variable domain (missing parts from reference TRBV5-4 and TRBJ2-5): ETGVTQSPTHLIKTRGQQVTLRCSSQSGHNTVSWYQQALGQGPQFIFQYYREEENGRGNFPPRFSGLQFPNYSSELNVNALELDDSALYLCASSLERGPQYFGPGTRLLVL.